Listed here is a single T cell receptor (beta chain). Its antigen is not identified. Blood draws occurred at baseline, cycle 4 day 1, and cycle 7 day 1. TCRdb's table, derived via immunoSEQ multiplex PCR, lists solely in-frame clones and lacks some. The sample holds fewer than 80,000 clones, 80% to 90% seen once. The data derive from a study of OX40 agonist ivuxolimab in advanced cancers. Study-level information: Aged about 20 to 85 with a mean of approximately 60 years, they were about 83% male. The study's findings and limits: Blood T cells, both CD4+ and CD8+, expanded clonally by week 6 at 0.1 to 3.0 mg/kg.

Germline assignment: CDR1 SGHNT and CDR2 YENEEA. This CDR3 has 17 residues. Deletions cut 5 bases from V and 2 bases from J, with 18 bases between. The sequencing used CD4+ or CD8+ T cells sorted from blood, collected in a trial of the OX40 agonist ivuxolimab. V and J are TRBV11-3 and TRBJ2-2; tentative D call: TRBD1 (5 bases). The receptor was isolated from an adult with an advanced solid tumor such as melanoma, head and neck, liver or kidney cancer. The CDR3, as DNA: TGTGCCAGCAGCCCAGACGCAGGGTTCACTAACACCGGGGAGCTGTTTTTT. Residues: CASSPDAGFTNTGELFF.